The clone carrying this TCR beta chain has just a few counts. The antigen is not known. The CDR3 has 14 amino acids. V was shortened by 0 bases and J by 4 bases, with 9 bases between the two germline ends. Germline assignment: CDR1 LNHDA and CDR2 SQIVND (reference sequence). This sample is drawn from a study of T cell repertoires in cytomegalovirus infection. TCRdb recomputed calls from the reads with MiXCR, one row per CDR3 protein. There are about 920,000 distinct CDR3 sequences in the sample; 25% to 40% occur only once, and under 15% lies in the top ten. The origin of this receptor is a human donor in good health (CMV status not recorded). Some clones in this sample may be carry-over from other donors' samples. The genes are TRBV19 and TRBJ1-2; D gene unclear. Sequenced material: cultured CD8+ T cells from PBMCs, taken from culture after CMV antigen stimulation. CDR3 region: CASSIDGDLYGYTF. The CDR3 bases are TGTGCCAGTAGTATAGACGGGGATCTCTATGGCTACACCTTC.